The 27 T cell receptor beta chains below come from one sample, sequenced in a study of blood T cell repertoires in COVID-19. The method was immunoSEQ multiplex PCR; TCRdb's version includes in-frame clones alone and lacks a portion of them. This sample has 140,000 to 150,000 clones, with about four fifths found just once. What was sequenced was peripheral blood. The origin of the receptors is a man in his 70s who had recovered from COVID-19.

This clone was found a few times. J is TRBJ1-1 and V is TRBV7-9; D perhaps matches TRBD1 (5 bases). The CDR3 is 14 amino acids. Germline V gene sequence: CDR1 SEHNR, CDR2 FQNEAQ (reference sequence). Trimming removed 5 bases at V and 4 bases at J, with 14 bases between. Here the CDR3 reads CASSPGVDSTEAFF. CDR3 DNA sequence: TGTGCCAGCAGCCCGGGGGTTGACAGCACTGAAGCTTTCTTT.

This clone was seen only a few times. DNA of the CDR3: TGTGCCAGCAGCAAGGGGGCAGGGCTCGATGAAAAACTGTTTTTT. Protein sequence: CASSKGAGLDEKLFF. The chain couples TRBV7-9 to TRBJ1-4, with TRBD1 matching over 7 bases. There are 15 residues in the CDR3. The germline V gene encodes CDR1 SEHNR and CDR2 FQNEAQ (reference sequence). Germline trimming cut 5 bases from V and 6 bases from J; bases unmatched to any gene: 9.

Of note for this clone: The sample carries other DNA sequences with the same CDR3. V and J are TRBV10-1 and TRBJ2-1; weak D call: TRBD2 (5 bases). This CDR3 region has 13 residues. In germline, CDR1 is WNHNN, CDR2 SYGVQD (reference sequence). V lost 0 bases to trimming and J lost 7 bases, with 7 bases between them. CDR3 in amino acids: CASSESTGNEQFF. The CDR3 DNA is TGCGCCAGCAGTGAGTCGACGGGGAATGAGCAGTTCTTC.

This chain links TRBV10-3 with TRBJ2-7, with TRBD2 matching over 9 bases. The CDR3 runs to 15 residues. V lost 10 bases and J lost 3; bases outside the gene matches: 13. Germline CDR1 and CDR2: ENHRY and SYGVKD. The CDR3 region is CATNWEGSGGYEQYF. The DNA of the CDR3 is TGTGCCACCAACTGGGAAGGTAGCGGGGGCTACGAGCAGTACTTC.

The J gene is TRBJ1-1, the V gene TRBV5-8; D unclear. CDR1 and CDR2 (germline): SGHTS, YDEGEE. V was cut by 4 bases and J by 1 base, with 17 bases left in between. The CDR3 has 16 residues. CDR3 coding DNA: TGTGCCAGCAGCCGACTGGAACGCCTATCGAACACTGAAGCTTTCTTT. Translating gives CASSRLERLSNTEAFF.

The chain combines TRBV21-1 with TRBJ2-7; the D call of TRBD1 is as the table states it, not checked on the DNA. TRBV21-1 is given as a pseudogene. The CDR3 spans 14 residues. CDR3 in DNA: TGTGCCAGCAGCAAGGACAACTTCCCCCACGAGCAGTACTTC. Translation: CASSKDNFPHEQYF.

The chain is built from TRBV4-2 and TRBJ2-3, with 8 bases lining up with TRBD2. Looked up from germline, CDR1 is LGHNA and CDR2 is YNFKEQ. The CDR3 is 15 residues long. J was trimmed by 5 bases and V by 4 bases; bases with no gene match: 8. CDR3: CASSLLAGDQDTQYF. CDR3 bases: TGTGCCAGCAGCCTCCTAGCGGGTGATCAAGATACGCAGTATTTT.

This CDR3 reads CASSNGSMLVNPANTGELFF. The CDR3 bases are TGTGCCAGCAGCAACGGGTCGATGCTTGTGAACCCCGCGAACACCGGGGAGCTGTTTTTT. The gene calls are TRBV21-1 and TRBJ2-2; the table names TRBD2, a call not compared with the DNA. TRBV21-1 is tagged as a pseudogene. The CDR3 runs 20 residues.

This clone was counted ten times or more. The rearrangement links TRBV10-3 to TRBJ1-1; D is unclear. The V end lost 7 bases, the J end lost 1 base, and 13 bases lay between the germline ends. CDR1 is ENHRY and CDR2 is SYGVKD in the germline V gene. The CDR3 has 14 amino acids. The CDR3 DNA sequence: TGTGCCATCATGGATGCGGGTTCGAACACTGAAGCTTTCTTT. This encodes CAIMDAGSNTEAFF.

J is TRBJ2-2 and V is TRBV4-3, with TRBD2 matching 7 bases. Germline CDR1 is LGHNA and CDR2 is YSLEER. The CDR3 spans 17 residues. Germline trimming cut 0 bases from V and 6 bases from J; bases unmatched to any gene: 10. The CDR3 sequence is CASSQDALGRASGELFF. Here the CDR3 DNA reads TGCGCCAGCAGCCAAGACGCTTTAGGGAGGGCCTCCGGGGAGCTGTTTTTT.

The chain joins TRBV29-1 to TRBJ2-5, with TRBD2 matching 14 bases. The length of the CDR3 is 13 residues. V lost 7 bases to trimming and J lost 5 bases; unmatched junction nucleotides: 3. Germline CDR1 and CDR2: SQVTM and ANQGSEA. DNA of the CDR3: TGCAGCGCACGACTAGCGGGAGGGGAGACCCAGTACTTC. This translates into CSARLAGGETQYF. Complete variable domain (other parts from reference TRBV29-1 and TRBJ2-5): SAVISQKPSRDICQRGTSLTIQCQVDSQVTMMFWYRQQPGQSLTLIATANQGSEATYESGFVIDKFPISRPNLTFSTLTVSNMSPEDSSIYLCSARLAGGETQYFGPGTRLLVL.

V usage is TRBV30 and J usage is TRBJ1-5; D remains ambiguous. The CDR3 covers 17 residues. CDR1 and CDR2 from the germline V gene are GTSNPN and SVGIG (reference sequence). V shed 2 bases and J shed 0 bases, with 17 bases lying between them. This CDR3 is CAWSTPGRYYSNQPQHF. The CDR3 DNA reads TGTGCCTGGAGTACCCCCGGTAGATACTATAGCAATCAGCCCCAGCATTTT. Using reference TRBV30 and TRBJ1-5 for the parts outside the CDR3, the full variable domain is SQTIHQWPATLVQPVGSPLSLECTVEGTSNPNLYWYRQAAGRGLQLLFYSVGIGQISSEVPQNLSASRPQDRQFILSSKKLLLSDSGFYLCAWSTPGRYYSNQPQHFGDGTRLSIL.

This rearrangement joins TRBV12-5 to TRBJ2-7, with D hard to call. Trimming left V 2 bases short and J 0 bases short, with 5 bases between. Germline loops: CDR1 LGHNT, CDR2 FRNRAP. CDR3 length equals 13 residues. This CDR3 is CASGLYSSYEQYF. As DNA, the CDR3 is TGTGCTAGTGGTTTGTACTCCTCCTACGAGCAGTACTTC.

The chain joins TRBV30 to TRBJ2-1; no clear D. This CDR3 is built from 15 residues. Germline lookup yields CDR1 GTSNPN and CDR2 SVGIG (reference sequence). Trimming took 1 base from V and 9 from J, leaving 19 bases between them. The chain's CDR3 is CAWSASARLGSEQFF. The CDR3 DNA reads TGTGCCTGGAGTGCTTCCGCTAGGTTAGGTAGTGAGCAGTTCTTC.

A few counts support this clone. The rearrangement links TRBV4-1 to TRBJ2-7; a possible D gene is TRBD2 (6 bases). The ends were cut back, 5 bases at V and 5 bases at J, with 19 bases in the middle. CDR3 size: 15 residues. Per germline, CDR1 MGHRA and CDR2 YSYEKL. The CDR3 nucleotides are TGCGCCAGCAGCTCGGGATCCGGGGACTCTGACGAGCAGTACTTC. This translates into CASSSGSGDSDEQYF.

The V gene is TRBV30, the J gene TRBJ2-7; a weak D match, TRBD2 (5 bases). Between the trimmed V and J ends, which lost 2 bases and 6 bases, there was a span of 14 bases. CDR1 is GTSNPN and CDR2 is SVGIG in the germline V gene (reference sequence). The CDR3 spans 13 residues. CDR3 nucleotide sequence: TGTGCCTGGAGTCTACGGACTCTGCCCGAGCAGTACTTC. It yields the protein CAWSLRTLPEQYF. The full variable domain, with the rest looked up from reference TRBV30 and TRBJ2-7, is SQTIHQWPATLVQPVGSPLSLECTVEGTSNPNLYWYRQAAGRGLQLLFYSVGIGQISSEVPQNLSASRPQDRQFILSSKKLLLSDSGFYLCAWSLRTLPEQYFGPGTRLTVT.

The V and J genes are TRBV29-1 and TRBJ1-2, with no clear D. The V end was cut by 2 bases, the J end by 6 bases, with 13 bases between. Looked up from germline, CDR1 is SQVTM and CDR2 is ANQGSEA. The CDR3 length is 13 residues. Here the CDR3 DNA reads TGCAGCGTTGAATATCTGGGGAGCAATGGCTACACCTTC. It encodes CSVEYLGSNGYTF.

The genes are TRBV6-5 and TRBJ1-2; maybe TRBD1 (5 bases). The CDR3 loop spans 16 amino acids. Germline loops: CDR1 MNHEY, CDR2 SVGAGI. V lost 0 bases to trimming and J lost 4 bases, with 15 bases between them. The CDR3 DNA reads TGTGCCAGCAGTTACTCGGTAGGGGATCGTAGCTATGGCTACACCTTC. Translated: CASSYSVGDRSYGYTF.

The chain uses TRBV10-1 and TRBJ1-1; D gene uncertain. Germline lookup yields CDR1 WNHNN and CDR2 SYGVQD (reference sequence). The CDR3 totals 13 residues. The ends were cut back, 0 bases at V and 6 bases at J, with 8 bases in the middle. CDR3 amino acids: CASSESPAAEAFF. The CDR3 DNA follows: TGCGCCAGCAGTGAGTCCCCAGCGGCTGAAGCTTTCTTT.

In its sample, this clone was seen once. The V call is TRBV2, the J call TRBJ2-7, with 7 nucleotides matching TRBD2. The J segment lost 0 bases and the V segment lost 6 bases, leaving 2 bases of the junction unmatched. The V gene's germline CDR1 is SNHLY and CDR2 FYNNEI. The CDR3 totals 13 residues. CDR3 coding DNA: TGTGCCAGCAGGCTAGCGGACTCCTACGAGCAGTACTTC. It translates to CASRLADSYEQYF.

This sequence joins TRBV19 and TRBJ1-5, with D perhaps TRBD1 (6 bases). V was shortened by 3 bases and J by 4 bases, with 10 bases between the two germline ends. Germline V gene data show CDR1 as LNHDA and CDR2 as SQIVND (reference sequence). The CDR3 length is 14 residues. The chain's CDR3 is CASSITTGNQPQHF. For the CDR3, the DNA is TGTGCCAGTAGTATCACGACAGGTAATCAGCCCCAGCATTTT. The variable domain in full, completed from reference TRBV19 and TRBJ1-5, reads DGGITQSPKYLFRKEGQNVTLSCEQNLNHDAMYWYRQDPGQGLRLIYYSQIVNDFQKGDIAEGYSVSREKKESFPLTVTSAQKNPTAFYLCASSITTGNQPQHFGDGTRLSIL.

The chain joins TRBV10-3 to TRBJ1-1; D uncertain. Germline CDR1 and CDR2: ENHRY and SYGVKD. V was pared by 8 bases and J by 1 base, with 11 bases between. The CDR3 is 13 residues long. CDR3 loop: CAIGSGANTEAFF. Here the CDR3 DNA reads TGTGCCATCGGGTCGGGTGCGAACACTGAAGCTTTCTTT.

This sequence joins TRBV16 and TRBJ2-5; 8 bases align to TRBD1. CDR1 is KGHSY, CDR2 FQNENV, per germline. CDR3 length equals 15 residues. V gave up 4 bases and J gave up 4 bases; unmatched junction bases: 8. The CDR3 sequence: CASSPRRGTGETQYF. DNA of the CDR3: TGTGCCAGCAGCCCTCGTAGAGGGACAGGAGAGACCCAGTACTTC.

This CDR3 is CASRPRGAGESYNEQFF. CDR3 coding DNA: TGTGCCAGCAGACCGAGAGGGGCGGGAGAGTCCTACAATGAGCAGTTCTTC. The chain couples TRBV14 to TRBJ2-1, with TRBD2 matching 7 bases. Germline CDR1 SGHDN, CDR2 FVKESK. Trimming at V came to 6 bases and at J to 1 base, leaving 12 bases not matched to a gene. The CDR3 is 17 amino acids.

The gene calls are TRBV10-3 and TRBJ2-7, with D unresolved. V was shortened by 3 bases and J by 6 bases, with 12 bases between the two germline ends. The CDR3 spans 13 residues. From germline, CDR1 is ENHRY and CDR2 SYGVKD. The CDR3 DNA follows: TGTGCCATCAGTGACACGGCCCGCGGCGAGCAGTACTTC. Its translation is CAISDTARGEQYF.

The rearrangement joins TRBV5-4 to TRBJ2-5, with 11 bases identical to TRBD2. Unmatched junction bases numbered 4, after V lost 2 bases and J lost 1 base. Germline CDR1 and CDR2: SGHNT and YYREEE (reference sequence). The CDR3 is 16 residues long. CDR3 coding DNA: TGTGCCAGCAGCTTAGGACTAGCGGGCGTCCAAGAGACCCAGTACTTC. Encoded protein: CASSLGLAGVQETQYF.

The chain combines TRBV25-1 with TRBJ2-3; 10 bases fit TRBD2. CDR3 length equals 14 residues. Trimming took 5 bases from V and 4 from J; bases not matched to a gene: 3. Germline V lookup: CDR1 MGHDK, CDR2 SYGVNS. The CDR3 region has the DNA TGTGCCAGCAGTCTAGCGGGAGCCCCAGATACGCAGTATTTT. It encodes CASSLAGAPDTQYF. Using reference TRBV25-1 and TRBJ2-3 for the parts outside the CDR3, the full variable domain is EADIYQTPRYLVIGTGKKITLECSQTMGHDKMYWYQQDPGMELHLIHYSYGVNSTEKGDLSSESTVSRIRTEHFPLTLESARPSHTSQYLCASSLAGAPDTQYFGPGTRLTVL.